This entry features one T cell receptor beta chain sequence. This specimen belongs to a study of blood T cells in healthy people across ages. Study background: Template switching picked up about one barcoded beta molecule for each two T cells.

Each of the donors had roughly 9.4 milliliters of peripheral blood drawn into EDTA-treated Vacutainer tubes. Isolation of PBMCs gave at least 6.5 million cells per sample. A second PCR, run for roughly 7 to 11 cycles, used a sample-barcoded 5' primer plus a J-beta primer mix. MiXCR, applied by TCRdb to the 5' RACE reads, yields one record per CDR3 protein. This sample has some 1.8 million distinct CDR3 sequences, with roughly two fifths found just once. This CDR3 is built from 15 residues. V lost 10 bases, J lost 2 bases, and 10 bases stayed unmatched. Germline V gene data show CDR1 as KGHDR and CDR2 as SFDVKD.

The sequenced sample was blood. This chain joins TRBV24-1 and TRBJ2-1, with 7 bases that match TRBD2. The sequence came from a human donor in good health. CDR3: CATRTGGMTYNEQFF. In DNA, the CDR3 is TGTGCCACACGAACGGGGGGTATGACCTACAATGAGCAGTTCTTC.